This T cell receptor (beta chain) was identified in a study of cytomegalovirus exposure and HLA in healthy donors. Germline values: CDR1 SGHTA, CDR2 FQGNSA. The CDR3 consists of 15 residues. V shed 5 bases and J 0 bases; nucleotides not matched to a gene: 4. A multiplex PCR was run with 60 Vbeta primers and 13 Jbeta primers. Some clones are missing from TCRdb's copy, which holds only in-frame ones; the method was immunoSEQ multiplex PCR. The sample has more than 85,000 clones, over 60% seen once; the top ten hold 1.3%. Healthy bone marrow donors made up the donor group. In regard to this clone: The antigen is unknown.

General study results and limits: Relative to the 666-donor mean, N-insertions were reportedly fewer in an Asian-associated ancestry cluster in a later analysis. In vitro, three CMV-associated chains proved specific for CMV antigens. Researchers catalogued some 160 TCR beta chains as cytomegalovirus-associated.

V is TRBV7-2 and J is TRBJ1-5; 7 bases are shared with TRBD1. Material for sequencing was PBMCs. This receptor was obtained from a woman between 25 and 40 years old in good health and CMV-seronegative. CDR3 sequence: CASSRGTASNQPQHF. CDR3 DNA sequence: TGTGCCAGCAGCCGCGGGACAGCTAGCAATCAGCCCCAGCATTTT.